This TCR beta chain is drawn from a study of regulatory T cells in long-lasting Graves disease listed by TCRdb under 2021. About the full investigation: Persistent Graves' disease meant more than 5 years of antithyroid drug treatment with TSH receptor autoantibodies that stayed positive. Persistent Graves' disease patients were compared with newly diagnosed Graves' disease patients by peripheral blood TCR sequencing and RNA sequencing. The study took place in China and was registered as a clinical trial. A total of around 33 samples underwent TCR sequencing, from roughly 13 patients with persistent Graves' disease and 20 or so patients with newly diagnosed Graves' disease. Persistent Graves' disease patients in the clinical cohort had taken antithyroid drugs for roughly ten years on average. Beyond this particular receptor, the publication reports: Compared with newly diagnosed patients, persistent Graves' disease patients had lower TCR Shannon entropy and fewer highly expanded clones, which suggests clonal expansion. The authors noted that the small sample size was a limitation that may lower accuracy. TRBV28, TRBJ1-2 and TRBJ2-5 were preferentially used in persistent disease, while TRBV20-1 and TRBJ2-1 were favored in newly diagnosed disease. Peripheral blood alone was examined, since thyroid tissue, which constituted the primary lesion, could not be accessed. Only the TCR beta chain was sequenced and analyzed. More public clonotypes were shared among persistent patients (around 2,600) than among newly diagnosed patients (966).

Trimming removed 4 bases from V and 1 base from J, leaving 13 bases between the germline ends. As encoded in the germline V gene, CDR1 is SGHTA while CDR2 is FQGTGA. Inclusive of the bounding cysteine and phenylalanine, the CDR3 is 15 residues long. The DNA shown is the 45-base CDR3, in frame from base 1. Receptor libraries were prepared by multiplex PCR. Data came from an Illumina HiSeq 4000. TCR beta libraries were built with iRepertoire HTBI primers and Arm-PCR amplification of CDR3 regions. PCR products were gel purified before sequencing. For the original study's pipeline: Gene usage analysis of CDR3 amino acid clonotypes used the 62 TRBV and 14 TRBJ segments found across samples. COPE and FqMerger were used to merge the filtered high-quality paired reads into contigs. BLAST was used to align contigs to IMGT TRBV, TRBD and TRBJ reference genes, with CDR3 defined following IMGT. Any clonotype with a frequency above 0.1% was counted as a highly expanded clone. Shannon entropy was used to measure repertoire diversity, and the Gini coefficient was used to measure V-J evenness. A clonotype found in more than one individual was treated as public. TCRdb reworked the public reads: Q25 trimming with fastp, MiXCR clone assembly, productive beta chains retained. Rows with a matching CDR3 protein are joined into one entry that keeps the most common DNA and genes. The V and J calls come from TCRdb's annotation, not from the publication. Here the sample has under 350,000 distinct CDR3 sequences; 20% to 25% occur a single time. The ten largest account for roughly 56% of the sample.

On this clonotype itself: Its antigen is still unknown. No base quality information exists; no much larger clone differs at one position.

The time point label corresponds to: persistent/refractory GD, antithyroid drugs over 5 years with positive TRAb. RNA was extracted from PBMCs in TRIzol for both TCR sequencing and RNA sequencing. The diagnosis of Graves' disease was made according to American Thyroid Association guidelines. Patients were recruited from an endocrinology department in Xi'an, China. Each patient gave approximately 10 milliliters of peripheral blood, collected in an EDTA anticoagulant tube. PBMCs were isolated by Ficoll Paque Plus density gradient separation without further T cell sorting. An Agilent 2100 Bioanalyzer and agarose gel were used to check RNA quality, and a NanoDrop 2000 was used to measure RNA concentration.

Recombination linked TRBV7-3 to TRBJ1-1; the D gene is perhaps TRBD1, on 5 matching bases. This receptor was obtained from a female donor with Graves disease. This material consisted of peripheral blood mononuclear cells (PBMCs), taken when the disease was refractory, from a patient treated with antithyroid drugs. The CDR3 region: CASSSLGRQNTEAFF. The nucleotides are TGTGCCAGCAGCTCCCTGGGGCGGCAGAACACTGAAGCTTTCTTT.